What follows are 17 T cell receptor beta chains derived from one specimen sequenced in a study of shared clonotypes between healthy human individuals. Repertoires were generated with immunoSEQ multiplex PCR, while TCRdb's copy carries only in-frame clones and drops some. The sample holds about half a million clones, over 60% seen once. The sequenced material came from PBMCs. These receptors were obtained from a woman aged 40 to 50 in good health. Some clones in this sample may be carry-over from other donors' samples.

The V gene is TRBV6-1, the J gene TRBJ1-4; unclear D gene. Germline CDR1 and CDR2: MNHNS and SASEGT. Deletions cut 2 bases from V and 4 bases from J, with 11 bases between. The CDR3 spans 15 residues. As DNA, the CDR3 is TGTGCCAGCAGTGAAATAGCGGGAGGTAATGAAAAACTGTTTTTT. The encoded protein is CASSEIAGGNEKLFF.

The chain has TRBV5-6 and TRBJ2-2; D not certain. Trimming left V 2 bases short and J 5 bases short, with 16 bases between. CDR1 is SGHDT, CDR2 YYEEEE, per germline. The CDR3 runs 16 residues. The CDR3 region is CASSFLGASKTGELFF. The CDR3 DNA sequence: TGTGCCAGCAGCTTCCTAGGTGCCAGCAAGACCGGGGAGCTGTTTTTT.

This clone has just one count. Here the CDR3 DNA reads TGTGCCAGCAGCCCGGGTGGTAGCCGAACCACAGATACGCAGTATTTT. It yields the protein CASSPGGSRTTDTQYF. The chain uses TRBV5-4 and TRBJ2-3, with D unclear. The CDR3 has 16 amino acids. Trimming cost V 4 bases and J 2 bases, with 17 bases left between them. Germline CDR1 SGHNT, CDR2 YYREEE (reference sequence).

The chain couples TRBV19 to TRBJ2-3; 11 positions agree with TRBD2. The germline V gene encodes CDR1 LNHDA and CDR2 SQIVND (reference sequence). The CDR3 extends over 18 amino acids. V shed 4 bases and J 0 bases; nucleotides not matched to a gene: 9. DNA for the CDR3: TGTGCCAGTAGTACAACTAGCGGGAGTGGGGTTAGCACAGATACGCAGTATTTT. Protein: CASSTTSGSGVSTDTQYF. Combining the CDR3 with reference TRBV19 and TRBJ2-3 gives the whole variable domain DGGITQSPKYLFRKEGQNVTLSCEQNLNHDAMYWYRQDPGQGLRLIYYSQIVNDFQKGDIAEGYSVSREKKESFPLTVTSAQKNPTAFYLCASSTTSGSGVSTDTQYFGPGTRLTVL.

This chain uses TRBV7-8 with TRBJ1-5; perhaps TRBD1 as D (5 bases). The CDR3 extends over 16 amino acids. V lost 1 base, J lost 2 bases, and 12 bases lay in between. Germline CDR1 is SGHVS and CDR2 is FQNEAQ. The CDR3 DNA is TGTGCCAGCAGCTTAGGGGGGGAGGGAGGCAATCAGCCCCAGCATTTT. Translating it yields CASSLGGEGGNQPQHF.

The V call is TRBV27, the J call TRBJ2-7; 7 bases map to TRBD2. The CDR3 contains 13 residues. V lost 2 bases, J lost 6 bases, and 4 bases stayed unmatched. Germline CDR1 and CDR2: MNHEY and SMNVEV (reference sequence). Here the CDR3 reads CASSLAGVSEQYF. Written as DNA, the CDR3 is TGTGCCAGCAGTTTAGCGGGAGTCTCCGAGCAGTACTTC.

The chain joins TRBV18 to TRBJ1-1; 7 positions match TRBD1. The J segment lost 4 bases and the V segment lost 0 bases, leaving 2 bases of the junction unmatched. Germline V CDR1 and CDR2: KGHSH, LQKENI. There are 14 residues in the CDR3. The CDR3 bases are TGTGCCAGCTCACCACCGGCAGGGGGCACTGAAGCTTTCTTT. Its protein product is CASSPPAGGTEAFF.

This sequence joins TRBV5-5 and TRBJ2-7; D is perhaps TRBD1 (6 bases). This CDR3 contains 16 residues. Germline-derived CDR1 and CDR2 are SGHKS and YYEKEE (reference sequence). V was pared by 4 bases and J by 3 bases, with 20 bases between. This CDR3 reads CASSDFRGLALYEQYF. In nucleotides, the CDR3 is TGTGCCAGCAGCGACTTCAGGGGCCTGGCGCTCTACGAGCAGTACTTC. Full variable domain (rest looked up from reference TRBV5-5 and TRBJ2-7): DAGVTQSPTHLIKTRGQQVTLRCSPISGHKSVSWYQQVLGQGPQFIFQYYEKEERGRGNFPDRFSARQFPNYSSELNVNALLLGDSALYLCASSDFRGLALYEQYFGPGTRLTVT.

The chain carries TRBV28 and TRBJ1-5, with D hard to call. Looked up from germline, CDR1 is MDHEN and CDR2 is SYDVKM. There are 15 residues in the CDR3. Trimming removed 3 bases at V and 3 bases at J, with 12 bases between. Here the CDR3 reads CASSFPGSANQPQHF. The CDR3 coding sequence is TGTGCCAGCAGTTTCCCCGGGAGTGCCAATCAGCCCCAGCATTTT.

The chain joins TRBV7-3 to TRBJ2-3; TRBD2 agrees at 8 bases. Germline V lookup: CDR1 SGHTA, CDR2 FQGTGA. J was trimmed by 7 bases and V by 0 bases; bases with no gene match: 3. The CDR3 sequence is 14 residues long. The CDR3 spells CASSLTTGGNTQYF. The CDR3 nucleotides are TGTGCCAGCAGCTTAACTACGGGGGGGAATACGCAGTATTTT.

The gene calls are TRBV5-1 and TRBJ1-5; no clear D gene. The CDR3 sequence is 14 residues long. Germline CDR1 reads SGHRS; CDR2 reads YFSETQ. The V gene lost 3 bases and the J gene lost 7 bases, with 14 bases spanning the gap. The CDR3 sequence is CASSCDWEVQPQHF. CDR3 nucleotides: TGCGCCAGCAGCTGCGACTGGGAGGTACAGCCCCAGCATTTT.

Remarks on this clone: A read error may account for a junction end that differs from germline. V is TRBV5-1 and J is TRBJ1-2; 7 bases align to TRBD1. Germline-derived CDR1 and CDR2 are SGHRS and YFSETQ. The CDR3 is made up of 17 amino acids. This CDR3 is CASTLIPGQPPNYGYTF. DNA for the CDR3: TGCGCCAGCACCTTGATACCGGGACAGCCTCCTAACTATGGCTACACCTTC.

The rearrangement uses TRBV29-1 and TRBJ1-2; D is uncertain. The V and J ends lost 4 bases and 3 bases respectively, with 6 bases between them. CDR3 length: 11 amino acids. The V gene's germline CDR1 is SQVTM and CDR2 ANQGSEA. In nucleotides, the CDR3 is TGCAGCGTTGGGGATGACTATGGCTACACCTTC. It specifies CSVGDDYGYTF.

The chain uses TRBV19 and TRBJ2-2, with TRBD2 identical over 8 bases. The length of the CDR3 is 17 residues. Per germline, CDR1 LNHDA and CDR2 SQIVND (reference sequence). J was trimmed by 6 bases and V by 3 bases; bases with no gene match: 12. CDR3 nucleotides: TGTGCCAGTAGTATCCCCCCCCTAGCGGGTTATCCCGGGGAGCTGTTTTTT. Protein sequence: CASSIPPLAGYPGELFF.

The chain is built from TRBV9 and TRBJ1-5, with a tentative D call TRBD1 (5 bases). Per the germline V gene, CDR1 is SGDLS and CDR2 is YYNGEE. With 5 bases removed from V and 4 bases from J, the gap between germline ends came to 10 bases. This CDR3 is 13 amino acids long. The DNA for the CDR3 is TGTGCCAGCAGTGGCGGGGCAAATCAGCCCCAGCATTTT. Translation: CASSGGANQPQHF. Drawing the rest from reference TRBV9 and TRBJ1-5, the complete variable domain is DSGVTQTPKHLITATGQRVTLRCSPRSGDLSVYWYQQSLDQGLQFLIQYYNGEERAKGNILERFSAQQFPDLHSELNLSSLELGDSALYFCASSGGANQPQHFGDGTRLSIL.

Regarding this clone: A far larger clone differs by one base, so this is likely a read error. The V gene is TRBV4-2, the J gene TRBJ2-6; D unresolved. The CDR3 is made up of 16 amino acids. CDR1 and CDR2 from the germline V gene are LGHNA and YNFKEQ. The CDR3 DNA sequence: TGTGCCGGCAGCCAAACGGAGAGCTCTGGGGCCAACGTCCTGACTTTC. This encodes CAGSQTESSGANVLTF.

This clone was observed many times. This chain joins TRBV2 and TRBJ1-5; possibly TRBD1 for D (5 bases). Germline V CDR1 and CDR2: SNHLY, FYNNEI. The CDR3 is 14 amino acids. Deletions cut 7 bases from V and 8 bases from J, with 18 bases between. CDR3 DNA: TGTGCCAGCAAGTTGACAGTCTCAGAGGAGCCCCAGCATTTT. Protein sequence: CASKLTVSEEPQHF.